The T cell receptor (beta chain) under discussion was sequenced for a study of blood T cells in healthy people across ages. Primers used in a second PCR of about 7 to 12 cycles were a sample-barcoded 5' primer and a J-beta primer mix. TCRdb reanalysed the 5' RACE reads using MiXCR and keeps one entry per CDR3 protein. The data show around 990,000 distinct CDR3 sequences, roughly a quarter seen once. Germline lookup yields CDR1 MDHEN and CDR2 SYDVKM. The CDR3 has 11 amino acids. Trimming took 6 bases from V and 9 from J, leaving 11 bases between them. This sample also appeared in a second study, on T cells of mothers and their children.

The sample was blood. V is TRBV28 and J is TRBJ1-1; weak D call: TRBD1 (6 bases). The origin of this receptor is a girl aged 2 to 10 in good health. The CDR3 sequence is CASRNREKAFF. The CDR3 DNA reads as TGTGCCAGCAGGAACAGGGAAAAAGCTTTCTTT. Full variable domain (outside the CDR3, taken from reference TRBV28 and TRBJ1-1): DVKVTQSSRYLVKRTGEKVFLECVQDMDHENMFWYRQDPGLGLRLIYFSYDVKMKEKGDIPEGYSVSREKKERFSLILESASTNQTSMYLCASRNREKAFFGQGTRLTVV.